The 3 T cell receptor beta chains listed next were all sequenced from one sample in a study of graft-versus-host responses after intestinal transplantation. Generated by immunoSEQ multiplex PCR, the TCRdb table keeps only in-frame clones and is missing some. The sample lists some 70,000 clones; around 90% were seen once. The sequenced sample was bone marrow, obtained 734 days after intestinal transplantation. The receptor source for this set is a human patient who received an intestinal transplant, so some T cells may come from the graft donor.

J is TRBJ2-7 and V is TRBV5-6, with TRBD2 matching 12 bases. J gave up 4 bases and V 4 bases, and 3 bases lay outside the gene matches. CDR3 length: 14 residues. The germline V gene has CDR1 SGHDT and CDR2 YYEEEE. The chain's CDR3 is CASSPTSGGYEQYF. The CDR3, as DNA: TGTGCCAGCAGCCCGACTAGCGGGGGATACGAGCAGTACTTC.

For this clone: Within the sample, other DNA sequences also encode this same CDR3. This chain links TRBV18 with TRBJ2-7; D assignment may be TRBD1 or TRBD2 (5 bases each). The CDR3 runs to 13 residues. Germline loops: CDR1 KGHSH, CDR2 LQKENI. Trimming stripped 3 bases from V and 2 bases from J, with 8 bases between. The CDR3 reads CASSPGTAYEQYF. DNA for the CDR3: TGTGCCAGCTCACCCGGGACGGCCTACGAGCAGTACTTC.

V is TRBV5-1 and J is TRBJ1-6; 8 nucleotides line up with TRBD1. Losses at the gene ends were 2 bases for V and 6 bases for J; bases not matched to a gene: 7. The CDR3 runs 16 residues. Germline CDR1 and CDR2: SGHRS and YFSETQ. CDR3 protein: CASSLGTGAINSPLHF. In DNA form, the CDR3 reads TGCGCCAGCAGCTTAGGGACAGGCGCGATTAATTCACCCCTCCACTTT. Full variable domain (missing parts from reference TRBV5-1 and TRBJ1-6): KAGVTQTPRYLIKTRGQQVTLSCSPISGHRSVSWYQQTPGQGLQFLFEYFSETQRNKGNFPGRFSGRQFSNSRSEMNVSTLELGDSALYLCASSLGTGAINSPLHFGNGTRLTVT.